This T cell receptor beta chain is from a study of CD8 T cells in Susac syndrome (dated by TCRdb to about 2019). Background on the whole study: The study used repertoire sequencing to test whether antigen drove CD8+ T cell activation and differentiation in Susac syndrome. Clonality of the CD8+ T cell repertoire was compared between about a dozen healthy donors, around 14 Susac syndrome patients and 15 multiple sclerosis patients. Paper-wide results and their limitations: The number of individuals in the TCR sequencing and HLA analysis was recognized as being relatively small.

Peripheral blood CD8+ and CD4+ T cells from healthy donors, Susac syndrome patients and multiple sclerosis patients were profiled using high-throughput TCR beta sequencing. Treatment-naive patients with stable or active relapsing-remitting disease fulfilling revised McDonald criteria were used as multiple sclerosis controls. Bulk CD8+ and CD4+ T cells were purified magnetically by negative isolation, whereas CD8+ TEMRA cells were enriched by FACS. Blood was collected in EDTA tubes and processed within 24 hours, with PBMCs isolated through density gradient centrifugation. PBMCs destined for TCR sequencing were cryopreserved in liquid nitrogen and later thawed in a 37 °C water bath. Purity of sorted or isolated CD4+, CD8+ and CD8+ TEMRA cells was at least 90%. Notes on this clonotype: Its binding antigen is unknown. No much larger clone is present one base from it, and per-base qualities are unavailable.

RNA was extracted using the RNeasy kit, and roughly 0.5 to 1 microgram was reverse transcribed with random hexamers. The immunoSEQ multiplex PCR assay, covering 54 Vbeta and 13 Jbeta segments, was used to amplify TCR beta CDR3 regions. Bias from PCR amplification was corrected by using a synthetic template baseline for primer optimization and for computational correction. As for the original processing: Reads were assigned to V, D and J genes according to IMGT and analyzed in immunoSEQ Analyzer, with only productive sequences retained. Clonality was calculated as one minus the Shannon entropy normalized by log2 of the number of productive unique sequences. Public and private clones were assessed among the 100 most prevalent clones of each patient and control. Clones were defined as Susac-specific when absent from the healthy and MS cohorts, from about 1,100 published viral clones and from other ImmuneACCESS disease sequences. Clones were called with MiXCR by TCRdb after fastp trimmed the public reads at Q25, and only in-frame beta chains were retained. All rows with the same CDR3 protein become a single entry with the most common DNA and genes. V and J calls and clone size were set by TCRdb, not the authors. The sample includes about 300,000 distinct CDR3 sequences, with over 75% observed a single time. Jointly, the top ten make up around 0.2% of the sample.

The origin of this receptor is a human donor with multiple sclerosis. Material for sequencing was CD8+ T cells from PBMCs.

The bases read TGTGCCAGCAGTGAATATCCGGGGGACTCTGGAAACACCATATATTTT. Its translation reads: CASSEYPGDSGNTIYF. The V gene is TRBV25-1 and the J gene is TRBJ1-3; matching of 5 bases hints at TRBD1 as the D gene. CDR3 length: 16 amino acids, cysteine to phenylalanine. Only the CDR3 portion is preserved as DNA: 48 bases, with reading frame beginning at the first base. V and J are truncated by 0 bases and 0 bases respectively, leaving an intervening sequence of 9 bases. As encoded in the germline V gene, CDR1 is MGHDK while CDR2 is SYGVNS.